A selection of T cell receptor beta chains follows, all from one sample in a study of T cell repertoires in cytomegalovirus infection. In TCRdb, the reads were re-called with MiXCR into one record per CDR3 protein. The data contain 300,000 to 400,000 distinct CDR3 sequences, 18% of them seen just once; the ten biggest clones take up about 10%. Sequenced material: PBMCs. These receptors all come from a human donor in good health (CMV status not recorded). Some clones in this sample may be carry-over from other donors' samples. CDR3s include the opening cysteine and the closing phenylalanine or tryptophan. A D gene is named only where the DNA matches it firmly. A clone size is listed for some rows: how often the clone was seen (once, few, many), or a class if it is expanded.

j_call clone_size d_call v_call cdr3_nt cdr3_aa
TRBJ2-3 NA NA TRBV5-1 TGCGCCAGCAGCAGGACCACCTCAGGGACAGATACGCAGTATTTT CASSRTTSGTDTQYF
TRBJ2-5 few TRBD2 TRBV7-2 TGTGCCAGCAGCTTATCACTAGCGGGGGGGGAGACCCAGTACTTC CASSLSLAGGETQYF
TRBJ2-5 many TRBD1 TRBV12-3/TRBV12-4 TGTGCCAGCAGTCCCTCCGACAGGGTAGGAGGCCAGTACTTC CASSPSDRVGGQYF
TRBJ1-1 few NA TRBV6-2/TRBV6-3 TGTGCCAGCAGCCGGAGAATAGAAGCTTTCTTT CASSRRIEAFF
TRBJ1-5 NA TRBD1 TRBV12-3/TRBV12-4 TGTGCCAGCAGCACGGACAGGGACACTCAGCCCCAGCATTTT CASSTDRDTQPQHF
TRBJ1-5 few NA TRBV12-3/TRBV12-4 TGTGCCAGCAGCCGATCCATGACAGGTTATCAGCCCCAGCATTTT CASSRSMTGYQPQHF
TRBJ2-4 NA NA TRBV20-1 TGCAGTGCTAGTCGCCAGCCAGGGGACAAAAACATTCAGTACTTC CSASRQPGDKNIQYF
TRBJ2-5 NA TRBD1 TRBV4-3 TGCGCCAGCAGCCAAGTGGGACAGGGGGGTGAGACCCAGTACTTC CASSQVGQGGETQYF
TRBJ2-1 NA NA TRBV7-9 TGTGCCAGCAGCCTTCACAGGGTAAACAATGAGCAGTTCTTC CASSLHRVNNEQFF
TRBJ2-1 NA NA TRBV29-1 TGCAGCGTTGAAGGTAATGAGCAGTTCTTC CSVEGNEQFF
TRBJ1-1 NA NA TRBV20-1 TGCAGTGCACCCCCGGGGCCCTACACTGAAGCTTTCTTT CSAPPGPYTEAFF
TRBJ2-1 NA NA TRBV5-5 TGTGCCAGCAGCTTGGGACCTAGGGATGAGCAGTTCTTC CASSLGPRDEQFF
TRBJ2-2 many TRBD1 TRBV11-3 TGTGCCAGCAGCTTTTTAAGGGGGCGTACCGGGGAGCTGTTTTTT CASSFLRGRTGELFF
TRBJ2-7 few NA TRBV6-2/TRBV6-3 TGTGCCAGCAGTTCGACTAGTGGCTACGAGCAGTACTTC CASSSTSGYEQYF
TRBJ1-1 NA NA TRBV19 TGTGCCAGTAGCGTCCGCACAATGAACACTGAAGCTTTCTTT CASSVRTMNTEAFF
TRBJ1-2 NA NA TRBV15 TGTGCCACCAGCATCGGACCGGGAGAGAAGGGCTACACCTTC CATSIGPGEKGYTF
TRBJ2-1 NA TRBD2 TRBV6-2/TRBV6-3 TGTGCCAGCGGTAGCGGGAGTTACCATGAGCAGTTCTTC CASGSGSYHEQFF
TRBJ2-5 NA TRBD1 TRBV7-9 TGTGCCAGCAGCTTAGCTACGACAGGGAGAGAGACCCAGTACTTC CASSLATTGRETQYF
TRBJ2-1 NA TRBD2 TRBV7-8 TGTGCCAGCAGCCCTATAGCGGGGGGGTACTCTGAGCAGTTCTTC CASSPIAGGYSEQFF
TRBJ1-1 many NA TRBV7-2 TGTGCCAGCAGCTTAGCTCCCACAGGGATGATGACTGAAGCTTTCTTT CASSLAPTGMMTEAFF
TRBJ2-7 NA NA TRBV20-1 TGCAGTGCTACCCCTGACCTACGGGGGTACGAGCAGTACTTC CSATPDLRGYEQYF
TRBJ2-7 many NA TRBV7-2 TGTGCCAGCAGCCTCGAATCGGGGTTTGGCGAGCAGTACTTC CASSLESGFGEQYF
TRBJ2-1 many TRBD2 TRBV12-3/TRBV12-4 TGTGCCAGCAGTTTTCAGACTAGCGGGAGTAGGAATGAGCAGTTCTTC CASSFQTSGSRNEQFF
TRBJ1-2 few NA TRBV11-2 TGTGCCAGCAGCCCCCGGGGAACCGCGGGGAGTGGCTACACCTTC CASSPRGTAGSGYTF
TRBJ2-3 few NA TRBV19 TGTGCCAGTAACCCGACAGGCGAGGATACGCAGTATTTT CASNPTGEDTQYF
TRBJ1-4 few NA TRBV2 TGTGCCAGCAGTGAGCGTTTTGCAGGTGGTGGTGAAAAACTGTTTTTT CASSERFAGGGEKLFF
TRBJ1-5 few NA TRBV6-1 TGTGCCAGCAGTTATGTGGTCAACCAGCCCCAGCATTTT CASSYVVNQPQHF
TRBJ1-2 many NA TRBV11-2 TGTGCCAGCAGCTTAGGCCCCCGGATAGCGAACTATGGCTACACCTTC CASSLGPRIANYGYTF
TRBJ1-1 NA NA TRBV7-8 TGTGCCAGCACCAAAGGGCCAGAGAACACTGAAGCTTTCTTT CASTKGPENTEAFF
TRBJ1-1 NA NA TRBV27 TGTGCCAGCAGTCGGGGTTGGAGCACTGAAGCTTTCTTT CASSRGWSTEAFF
TRBJ2-3 many TRBD2 TRBV7-8 TGTGCCAGCAGCCTAGCGGGAGGGTCCGGGGTTACGCAGTATTTT CASSLAGGSGVTQYF
TRBJ2-1 NA NA TRBV2 TGTGCCAGCAGGGGGGACTTCGACTACAATGAGCAGTTCTTC CASRGDFDYNEQFF
TRBJ1-2 few TRBD1 TRBV20-1 TGCAGTGCCCACTTCAGGGGGGGCGACTATGGCTACACCTTC CSAHFRGGDYGYTF
TRBJ2-1 few TRBD2 TRBV29-1 TGCAGCGTTGAATTGGCTAGCGGGCCGAATGAGCAGTTCTTC CSVELASGPNEQFF
TRBJ2-7 NA NA TRBV27 TGTGCCAGCAGTTTAAGTGGGACGGCAAATAAAGTCTTC CASSLSGTANKVF
TRBJ1-2 many NA TRBV7-9 TGTGCCAGCACGGGGGCCTTCTATGGCTACACCTTC CASTGAFYGYTF